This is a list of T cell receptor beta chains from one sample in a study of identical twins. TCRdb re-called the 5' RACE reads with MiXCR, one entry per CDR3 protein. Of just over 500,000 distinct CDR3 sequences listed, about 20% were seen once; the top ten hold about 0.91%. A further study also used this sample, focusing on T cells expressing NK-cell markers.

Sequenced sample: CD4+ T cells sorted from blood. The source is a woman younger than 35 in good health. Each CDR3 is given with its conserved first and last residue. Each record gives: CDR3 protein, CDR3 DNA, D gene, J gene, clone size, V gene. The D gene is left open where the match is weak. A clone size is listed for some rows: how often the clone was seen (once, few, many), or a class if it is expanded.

CDR3: CATQQGAQDTQYF
DNA: TGTGCCACCCAACAGGGGGCCCAGGATACGCAGTATTTT
D: TRBD1
J: TRBJ2-3
size: .
V: TRBV10-3

CDR3: CSAYTTGPGPYGYTF
DNA: TGCAGTGCTTATACGACAGGTCCGGGACCCTATGGCTACACCTTC
D: .
J: TRBJ1-2
size: few
V: TRBV20-1

CDR3: CASSSHYGGSSYNEQFF
DNA: TGTGCCAGCAGCTCGCACTATGGCGGGAGCTCCTACAATGAGCAGTTCTTC
D: TRBD2
J: TRBJ2-1
size: .
V: TRBV11-2

CDR3: CASSSGVVNTEAFF
DNA: TGTGCCAGCTCGTCGGGGGTCGTGAACACTGAAGCTTTCTTT
D: .
J: TRBJ1-1
size: .
V: TRBV18

CDR3: CSVAEGLTIWGYTF
DNA: TGCAGCGTGGCGGAAGGCCTAACCATATGGGGCTACACCTTC
D: .
J: TRBJ1-2
size: .
V: TRBV20-1

CDR3: CASSLRAARAQYF
DNA: TGTGCCAGCAGTTTAAGGGCCGCCAGGGCCCAGTACTTC
D: .
J: TRBJ2-5
size: .
V: TRBV12-3/TRBV12-4

CDR3: CSSTENTEAFF
DNA: TGCAGCAGTACAGAGAACACTGAAGCTTTCTTT
D: .
J: TRBJ1-1
size: .
V: TRBV29-1

CDR3: CASSLVGGPSPDEQFF
DNA: TGTGCCAGCAGCTTAGTAGGGGGACCTTCTCCCGATGAGCAGTTCTTC
D: .
J: TRBJ2-1
size: once
V: TRBV7-8

CDR3: CATSRGPLGTGLSYGYTF
DNA: TGTGCCACCAGCAGAGGGCCGTTAGGGACCGGCCTCTCCTATGGCTACACCTTC
D: .
J: TRBJ1-2
size: few
V: TRBV15

CDR3: CASSLMARDTQYF
DNA: TGCGCCAGCAGCTTGATGGCCCGGGATACGCAGTATTTT
D: .
J: TRBJ2-3
size: few
V: TRBV5-1

CDR3: CASSRDGAGLQETQYF
DNA: TGCGCCAGCAGTCGTGATGGAGCGGGGCTCCAAGAGACCCAGTACTTC
D: TRBD2
J: TRBJ2-5
size: .
V: TRBV5-1

CDR3: CASSPVLAGVKFF
DNA: TGTGCCAGCAGCCCGGTGCTAGCGGGAGTAAAGTTCTTC
D: TRBD2
J: TRBJ2-1
size: .
V: TRBV12-3/TRBV12-4

CDR3: CASSQRGGFTDTQYF
DNA: TGCGCCAGCTCGCAGCGGGGGGGGTTCACAGATACGCAGTATTTT
D: TRBD2
J: TRBJ2-3
size: .
V: TRBV5-1

CDR3: CATSSGGSSETQYF
DNA: TGTGCCACCAGCAGTGGCGGGAGTTCGGAGACCCAGTACTTC
D: TRBD2
J: TRBJ2-5
size: .
V: TRBV15

CDR3: CASSQREGSTEAFF
DNA: TGTGCCAGCAGCCAAAGGGAGGGGAGCACTGAAGCTTTCTTT
D: .
J: TRBJ1-1
size: .
V: TRBV3-1

CDR3: CASSLPKRGDYERSKETQYF
DNA: TGCGCCAGCAGCTTACCAAAGCGGGGGGATTACGAAAGGTCGAAAGAGACCCAGTACTTC
D: TRBD2
J: TRBJ2-5
size: .
V: TRBV5-1

CDR3: CSALRLAHEQYF
DNA: TGCAGTGCCTTAAGACTAGCCCACGAGCAGTACTTC
D: TRBD2
J: TRBJ2-7
size: .
V: TRBV20-1

CDR3: CASSPGGQRGPLKFF
DNA: TGTGCCAGCTCACCAGGGGGCCAGCGGGGGCCCTTGAAGTTCTTC
D: TRBD2
J: TRBJ2-1
size: .
V: TRBV18

CDR3: CASSPSVGHGYGYTF
DNA: TGTGCCAGCTCACCATCGGTGGGGCATGGGTATGGCTACACCTTC
D: .
J: TRBJ1-2
size: .
V: TRBV18

CDR3: CASGWHVGDHTEAFF
DNA: TGTGCTAGTGGTTGGCACGTCGGGGACCACACTGAAGCTTTCTTT
D: .
J: TRBJ1-1
size: .
V: TRBV12-5

CDR3: CSASYSSYEQYF
DNA: TGCAGTGCTAGTTACAGCTCCTACGAGCAGTACTTC
D: .
J: TRBJ2-7
size: many
V: TRBV20-1

CDR3: CASSALTSEEQFF
DNA: TGTGCCAGCAGCGCTCTCACTAGCGAAGAGCAGTTCTTC
D: TRBD2
J: TRBJ2-1
size: .
V: TRBV9

CDR3: CASSFIQGASYEQYF
DNA: TGTGCCAGCAGTTTTATCCAGGGGGCATCATACGAGCAGTACTTC
D: TRBD1
J: TRBJ2-7
size: .
V: TRBV12-3/TRBV12-4

CDR3: CASSFESETQYF
DNA: TGTGCCAGCAGTTTTGAGTCGGAGACCCAGTACTTC
D: .
J: TRBJ2-5
size: .
V: TRBV12-3/TRBV12-4

CDR3: CASSQRAYNEQFF
DNA: TGTGCCAGCAGCCAACGTGCCTACAATGAGCAGTTCTTC
D: .
J: TRBJ2-1
size: few
V: TRBV4-2

CDR3: CASSPMTGGNTEAFF
DNA: TGTGCCAGCTCACCCATGACAGGGGGCAACACTGAAGCTTTCTTT
D: TRBD1
J: TRBJ1-1
size: .
V: TRBV18

CDR3: CSAARGQGNQPQHF
DNA: TGCAGTGCCGCGAGGGGACAGGGTAATCAGCCCCAGCATTTT
D: TRBD1
J: TRBJ1-5
size: .
V: TRBV20-1

CDR3: CSASPGSGANVLTF
DNA: TGCAGTGCTAGTCCCGGGTCTGGGGCCAACGTCCTGACTTTC
D: .
J: TRBJ2-6
size: .
V: TRBV20-1

CDR3: CASSQEPLQETQYF
DNA: TGTGCCAGCAGCCAAGAACCCCTCCAAGAGACCCAGTACTTC
D: .
J: TRBJ2-5
size: .
V: TRBV3-1

CDR3: CRATGARDTEAFF
DNA: TGCAGAGCCACAGGGGCGAGGGACACTGAAGCTTTCTTT
D: TRBD1
J: TRBJ1-1
size: few
V: TRBV20-1

CDR3: CASSSKEPGELFF
DNA: TGTGCCAGCAGTTCAAAGGAACCCGGGGAGCTGTTTTTT
D: .
J: TRBJ2-2
size: few
V: TRBV12-3/TRBV12-4

CDR3: CASSKGIGTYEQYF
DNA: TGCGCCAGCAGCAAGGGGATAGGGACCTACGAGCAGTACTTC
D: .
J: TRBJ2-7
size: .
V: TRBV4-3

CDR3: CAIFGGRNTGELFF
DNA: TGTGCCATCTTCGGGGGGAGGAACACCGGGGAGCTGTTTTTT
D: TRBD2
J: TRBJ2-2
size: .
V: TRBV10-3

CDR3: CASSLGYSGELFF
DNA: TGTGCCAGCAGCTTAGGGTACTCCGGGGAGCTGTTTTTT
D: .
J: TRBJ2-2
size: .
V: TRBV7-2

CDR3: CASSSKWAPTEAFF
DNA: TGTGCCAGCAGCTCAAAGTGGGCGCCCACTGAAGCTTTCTTT
D: .
J: TRBJ1-1
size: .
V: TRBV7-9

CDR3: CASSARDRGTEQYF
DNA: TGTGCCAGCAGTGCCCGGGACAGGGGGACCGAGCAGTACTTC
D: TRBD1
J: TRBJ2-7
size: few
V: TRBV12-3/TRBV12-4

CDR3: CASSLLNTEAFF
DNA: TGCGCCAGCAGTCTATTGAACACTGAAGCTTTCTTT
D: .
J: TRBJ1-1
size: many
V: TRBV5-1